The rows below give T cell receptor beta chains drawn from one sample of a study of blood T cell repertoires in COVID-19. The data were produced by immunoSEQ multiplex PCR, yet TCRdb's version contains in-frame clones alone and is incomplete. This sample has a few hundred thousand clones, with less than 90% found just once. Material for sequencing was peripheral blood. The origin of the receptors is a man aged 25-45 years with active or convalescent COVID-19. CDR3s include the opening cysteine and the closing phenylalanine or tryptophan. D genes are given only for firm matches. A clone size is listed for some rows: how often the clone was seen (once, few, many), or a class if it is expanded.

v_gene: TRBV11-2; j_gene: TRBJ2-4; d_gene: .; abundance: few; CDR3aa: CASSLIRGGRDIQYF; CDR3nt: TGTGCCAGCAGCTTAATTCGAGGAGGTCGAGACATTCAGTACTTC
v_gene: TRBV6-5; j_gene: TRBJ2-7; d_gene: .; abundance: .; CDR3aa: CASSPGVGSREQYF; CDR3nt: TGTGCCAGCAGTCCCGGGGTGGGGTCTAGGGAGCAGTACTTC
v_gene: TRBV7-2; j_gene: TRBJ1-5; d_gene: .; abundance: .; CDR3aa: CASSLAVAGNQPQHF; CDR3nt: TGTGCCAGCAGCTTAGCAGTCGCGGGCAATCAGCCCCAGCATTTT
v_gene: TRBV4-1; j_gene: TRBJ2-7; d_gene: .; abundance: .; CDR3aa: CASSQGDLRGSEQYF; CDR3nt: TGCGCCAGCAGCCAAGGAGACCTCAGGGGTAGCGAGCAGTACTTC
v_gene: TRBV24-1; j_gene: TRBJ1-1; d_gene: .; abundance: once; CDR3aa: CATSDLTGTEAFF; CDR3nt: TGTGCCACCAGTGATTTGACGGGGACTGAAGCTTTCTTT
v_gene: TRBV28; j_gene: TRBJ1-6; d_gene: .; abundance: few; CDR3aa: CASRTMGEYSPLHF; CDR3nt: TGTGCCAGCAGGACGATGGGAGAATATTCACCCCTCCACTTT
v_gene: TRBV14; j_gene: TRBJ1-1; d_gene: .; abundance: .; CDR3aa: CASSPPWSVMNTEAFF; CDR3nt: TGTGCCAGCAGCCCTCCTTGGAGTGTGATGAACACTGAAGCTTTCTTT
v_gene: TRBV7-2; j_gene: TRBJ2-3; d_gene: .; abundance: .; CDR3aa: CASSFRRAGTDTQYF; CDR3nt: TGTGCCAGCAGCTTTAGGAGGGCGGGCACAGATACGCAGTATTTT
v_gene: TRBV4-3; j_gene: TRBJ2-7; d_gene: TRBD2; abundance: .; CDR3aa: CASSQGVSSGGYEQYF; CDR3nt: TGCGCCAGCAGCCAAGGAGTGTCAAGCGGGGGTTACGAGCAGTACTTC
v_gene: TRBV3-1/TRBV3-2; j_gene: TRBJ2-7; d_gene: .; abundance: .; CDR3aa: CASSYRSRGYEQYF; CDR3nt: TGTGCCAGCAGCTACCGGAGCAGGGGCTACGAGCAGTACTTC
v_gene: TRBV7-9; j_gene: TRBJ2-3; d_gene: TRBD2; abundance: few; CDR3aa: CASSSGLAGGLADTQYF; CDR3nt: TGTGCCAGCAGCTCCGGACTAGCGGGGGGCCTTGCAGATACGCAGTATTTT
v_gene: TRBV30; j_gene: TRBJ1-2; d_gene: .; abundance: .; CDR3aa: CAWRGAVANYGYTF; CDR3nt: TGTGCCTGGAGGGGGGCCGTTGCTAACTATGGCTACACCTTC
v_gene: TRBV30; j_gene: TRBJ1-3; d_gene: TRBD1; abundance: .; CDR3aa: CALGTGANSASGNTIYF; CDR3nt: TGTGCCCTCGGGACAGGGGCGAATTCCGCCTCTGGAAACACCATATATTTT
v_gene: TRBV28; j_gene: TRBJ1-1; d_gene: .; abundance: few; CDR3aa: CASSLGVSYLRGTEAFF; CDR3nt: TGTGCCAGCAGTTTAGGGGTTTCCTACCTAAGGGGCACTGAAGCTTTCTTT
v_gene: TRBV13; j_gene: TRBJ1-6; d_gene: TRBD1; abundance: few; CDR3aa: CASSFRGTGVSSPLHF; CDR3nt: TGTGCCAGCAGCTTTAGAGGGACAGGGGTAAGTTCACCCCTCCACTTT
v_gene: TRBV5-1; j_gene: TRBJ1-5; d_gene: TRBD1; abundance: once; CDR3aa: CASSLTGGTDQPQHF; CDR3nt: TGCGCCAGCAGCCTCACAGGGGGTACGGATCAGCCCCAGCATTTT
v_gene: TRBV9; j_gene: TRBJ1-1; d_gene: TRBD1; abundance: .; CDR3aa: CASSVGQGGTEAFF; CDR3nt: TGTGCCAGCAGCGTCGGACAGGGAGGCACTGAAGCTTTCTTT
v_gene: TRBV4-1; j_gene: TRBJ2-1; d_gene: TRBD2; abundance: .; CDR3aa: CASSQGEETSGYNEQFF; CDR3nt: TGCGCCAGCAGCCAAGGTGAAGAAACTAGCGGTTACAATGAGCAGTTCTTC
v_gene: TRBV7-2; j_gene: TRBJ1-5; d_gene: TRBD1; abundance: .; CDR3aa: CASSPQGGNQPQHF; CDR3nt: TGTGCCAGCAGCCCCCAGGGGGGAAATCAGCCCCAGCATTTT
v_gene: TRBV5-1; j_gene: TRBJ1-3; d_gene: .; abundance: once; CDR3aa: CASSLAWGHSGNTIYF; CDR3nt: TGCGCCAGCAGCTTGGCCTGGGGGCACTCTGGAAACACCATATATTTT
v_gene: TRBV2; j_gene: TRBJ2-1; d_gene: TRBD2; abundance: once; CDR3aa: CASTLGVAGYNEQFF; CDR3nt: TGTGCCAGCACCCTCGGGGTAGCGGGGTACAATGAGCAGTTCTTC
v_gene: TRBV6-2/TRBV6-3; j_gene: TRBJ2-7; d_gene: .; abundance: .; CDR3aa: CASSYSGGFTYEQYF; CDR3nt: TGTGCCAGCAGTTACTCGGGCGGGTTTACCTACGAGCAGTACTTC
v_gene: TRBV18; j_gene: TRBJ2-1; d_gene: .; abundance: .; CDR3aa: CASSPDSYNEQFF; CDR3nt: TGTGCCAGCTCACCGGACAGCTACAATGAGCAGTTCTTC
v_gene: TRBV5-1; j_gene: TRBJ2-2; d_gene: TRBD2; abundance: once; CDR3aa: CASSRTSGSFTGELFF; CDR3nt: TGCGCCAGCAGCCGGACTAGCGGGAGTTTCACCGGGGAGCTGTTTTTT
v_gene: TRBV15; j_gene: TRBJ2-5; d_gene: TRBD1; abundance: .; CDR3aa: CAISPGQGKQETQYF; CDR3nt: TGTGCCATAAGCCCGGGACAGGGGAAACAGGAGACCCAGTACTTC
v_gene: TRBV7-2; j_gene: TRBJ2-5; d_gene: .; abundance: .; CDR3aa: CASSLDLGRRGETQYF; CDR3nt: TGTGCCAGCAGCTTAGACCTAGGGCGGAGGGGTGAGACCCAGTACTTC
v_gene: TRBV7-9; j_gene: TRBJ2-7; d_gene: TRBD1; abundance: few; CDR3aa: CASSARDRGNEQYF; CDR3nt: TGTGCCAGCAGCGCTCGGGACAGGGGCAACGAGCAGTACTTC
v_gene: TRBV2; j_gene: TRBJ1-1; d_gene: .; abundance: .; CDR3aa: CATVRTSRGEAFF; CDR3nt: TGTGCCACCGTCCGGACCTCCCGGGGTGAAGCTTTCTTT
v_gene: TRBV7-2; j_gene: TRBJ1-1; d_gene: .; abundance: .; CDR3aa: CASSLEFRGWGTEAFF; CDR3nt: TGTGCCAGCAGCTTAGAGTTTAGGGGGTGGGGTACTGAAGCTTTCTTT
v_gene: TRBV9; j_gene: TRBJ2-7; d_gene: .; abundance: few; CDR3aa: CASSVVPDSRKYF; CDR3nt: TGTGCCAGCAGCGTAGTCCCGGACAGCAGAAAGTACTTC
v_gene: TRBV2; j_gene: TRBJ2-1; d_gene: .; abundance: .; CDR3aa: CASSENGISEQFF; CDR3nt: TGTGCCAGCAGTGAAAACGGTATTTCTGAGCAGTTCTTC
v_gene: TRBV6-5; j_gene: TRBJ2-7; d_gene: TRBD2; abundance: .; CDR3aa: CASSPTSGSWSEQYF; CDR3nt: TGTGCCAGCAGTCCCACTAGCGGGAGTTGGTCCGAGCAGTACTTC
v_gene: TRBV4-2; j_gene: TRBJ2-7; d_gene: .; abundance: .; CDR3aa: CASSPTPTRYEQYF; CDR3nt: TGTGCCAGCAGCCCGACACCGACCAGATACGAGCAGTACTTC
v_gene: TRBV5-4; j_gene: TRBJ1-4; d_gene: .; abundance: .; CDR3aa: CASSLGPGGATNEKLFF; CDR3nt: TGTGCCAGCAGCTTAGGACCGGGGGGAGCAACTAATGAAAAACTGTTTTTT
v_gene: TRBV5-1; j_gene: TRBJ1-3; d_gene: TRBD1; abundance: .; CDR3aa: CASSSRTGGGNTIYF; CDR3nt: TGCGCCAGCAGCTCTCGGACAGGGGGCGGAAACACCATATATTTT
v_gene: TRBV7-2; j_gene: TRBJ1-6; d_gene: TRBD1; abundance: .; CDR3aa: CASSPRQGTPLHF; CDR3nt: TGTGCCAGCAGCCCGAGACAGGGTACACCCCTCCACTTT
v_gene: TRBV4-1; j_gene: TRBJ2-2; d_gene: .; abundance: once; CDR3aa: CASSHLSRDKRNTGELFF; CDR3nt: TGCGCCAGCAGCCATCTTTCCCGGGACAAGAGAAACACCGGGGAGCTGTTTTTT
v_gene: TRBV6-2/TRBV6-3; j_gene: TRBJ1-3; d_gene: .; abundance: .; CDR3aa: CASSYPQGRPGNTIYF; CDR3nt: TGTGCCAGCAGTTACCCGCAGGGTCGGCCTGGAAACACCATATATTTT
v_gene: TRBV7-3; j_gene: TRBJ2-2; d_gene: TRBD2; abundance: .; CDR3aa: CASGRSGYTGELFF; CDR3nt: TGTGCCAGCGGCCGTAGCGGGTATACCGGGGAGCTGTTTTTT
v_gene: TRBV19; j_gene: TRBJ2-5; d_gene: TRBD1; abundance: .; CDR3aa: CASRRPGQGAGETQYF; CDR3nt: TGTGCCAGTAGAAGGCCGGGACAGGGGGCCGGTGAGACCCAGTACTTC
v_gene: TRBV2; j_gene: TRBJ2-1; d_gene: .; abundance: .; CDR3aa: CASTRDFSYNEQFF; CDR3nt: TGTGCCAGCACCCGGGACTTTTCTTACAATGAGCAGTTCTTC
v_gene: TRBV29-1; j_gene: TRBJ1-1; d_gene: TRBD1; abundance: .; CDR3aa: CSVSITGEAEAFF; CDR3nt: TGCAGCGTATCAATTACAGGGGAGGCTGAAGCTTTCTTT
v_gene: TRBV27; j_gene: TRBJ1-2; d_gene: .; abundance: once; CDR3aa: CASSRLLNYGYTF; CDR3nt: TGTGCCAGCAGTCGACTGCTTAACTATGGCTACACCTTC
v_gene: TRBV7-8; j_gene: TRBJ2-1; d_gene: TRBD1; abundance: few; CDR3aa: CASSKDRDGEQFF; CDR3nt: TGTGCCAGCAGCAAAGACAGGGACGGTGAGCAGTTCTTC
v_gene: TRBV10-1; j_gene: TRBJ2-1; d_gene: .; abundance: .; CDR3aa: CASSESRDLGYNEQFF; CDR3nt: TGCGCCAGCAGTGAGTCACGGGACTTAGGGTACAATGAGCAGTTCTTC
v_gene: TRBV7-9; j_gene: TRBJ1-6; d_gene: .; abundance: .; CDR3aa: CAVTIRRGGSPLHF; CDR3nt: TGTGCCGTTACTATCCGACGCGGGGGTTCACCCCTCCACTTT
v_gene: TRBV12-3/TRBV12-4; j_gene: TRBJ1-5; d_gene: TRBD1; abundance: .; CDR3aa: CASSRTGGQPQHF; CDR3nt: TGTGCCAGCAGTCGGACAGGGGGTCAGCCCCAGCATTTT